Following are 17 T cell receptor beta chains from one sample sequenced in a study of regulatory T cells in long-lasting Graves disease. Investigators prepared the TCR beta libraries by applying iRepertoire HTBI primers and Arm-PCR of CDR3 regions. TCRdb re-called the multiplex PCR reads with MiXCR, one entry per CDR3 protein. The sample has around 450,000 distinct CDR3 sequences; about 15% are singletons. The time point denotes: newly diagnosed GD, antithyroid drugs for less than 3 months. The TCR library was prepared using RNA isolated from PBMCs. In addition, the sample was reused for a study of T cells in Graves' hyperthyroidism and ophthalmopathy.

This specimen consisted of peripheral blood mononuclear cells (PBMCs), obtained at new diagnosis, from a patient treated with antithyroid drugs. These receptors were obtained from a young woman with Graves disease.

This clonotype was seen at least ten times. The CDR3 bases are TGCAGTGCTCCCCGGACTAGCGGGAGGAGGATAGCCAAAAACATTCAGTACTTC. Encoded protein: CSAPRTSGRRIAKNIQYF. The J gene is TRBJ2-4, the V gene TRBV20-1, with 14 bases matching TRBD2. The CDR3 is 18 amino acids. The germline gives CDR1 DFQATT, CDR2 SNEGSKA (reference sequence). The ends lost 5 bases at V and 0 bases at J; junction bases unmatched: 9.

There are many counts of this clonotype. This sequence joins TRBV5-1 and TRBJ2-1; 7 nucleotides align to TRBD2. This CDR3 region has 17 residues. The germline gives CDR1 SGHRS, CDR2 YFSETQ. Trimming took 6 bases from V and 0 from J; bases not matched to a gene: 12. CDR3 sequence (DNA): TGCGCCAGCACCCCACTGAGCGGGATGAGCTCCTACAATGAGCAGTTCTTC. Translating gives CASTPLSGMSSYNEQFF.

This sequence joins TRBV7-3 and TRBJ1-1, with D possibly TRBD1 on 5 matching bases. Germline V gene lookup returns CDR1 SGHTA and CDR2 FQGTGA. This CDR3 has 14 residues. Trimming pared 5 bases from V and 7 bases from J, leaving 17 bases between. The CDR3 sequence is CASSEGPVLSEAFF. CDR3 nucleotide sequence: TGTGCCAGCAGCGAGGGACCCGTCTTGAGTGAAGCTTTCTTT.

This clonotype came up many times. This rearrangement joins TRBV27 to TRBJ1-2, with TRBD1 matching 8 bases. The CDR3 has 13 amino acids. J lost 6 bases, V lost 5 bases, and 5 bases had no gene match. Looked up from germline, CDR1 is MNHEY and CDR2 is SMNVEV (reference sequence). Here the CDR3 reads CASSLQGVDGYTF. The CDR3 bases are TGTGCCAGCAGTCTACAGGGGGTTGATGGCTACACCTTC.

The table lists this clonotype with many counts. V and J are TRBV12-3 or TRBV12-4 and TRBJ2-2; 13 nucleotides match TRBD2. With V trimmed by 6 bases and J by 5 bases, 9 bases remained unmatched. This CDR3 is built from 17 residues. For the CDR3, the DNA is TGTGCCAGCAGCTTACTAGCGGGAGGGAGATGGACCGGGGAGCTGTTTTTT. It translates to CASSLLAGGRWTGELFF.

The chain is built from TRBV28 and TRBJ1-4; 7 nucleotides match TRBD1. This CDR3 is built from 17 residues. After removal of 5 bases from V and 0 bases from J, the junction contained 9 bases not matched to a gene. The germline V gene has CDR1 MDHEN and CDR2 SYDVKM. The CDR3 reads CASSEWDSLSTNEKLFF. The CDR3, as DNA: TGTGCCAGCAGTGAATGGGACAGCCTTTCAACTAATGAAAAACTGTTTTTT.

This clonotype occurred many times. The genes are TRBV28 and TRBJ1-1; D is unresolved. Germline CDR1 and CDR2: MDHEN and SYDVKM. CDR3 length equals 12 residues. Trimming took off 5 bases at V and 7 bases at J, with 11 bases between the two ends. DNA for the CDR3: TGTGCCAGCAGTCCCCTTTTGAGTGAAGCTTTCTTT. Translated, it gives CASSPLLSEAFF.

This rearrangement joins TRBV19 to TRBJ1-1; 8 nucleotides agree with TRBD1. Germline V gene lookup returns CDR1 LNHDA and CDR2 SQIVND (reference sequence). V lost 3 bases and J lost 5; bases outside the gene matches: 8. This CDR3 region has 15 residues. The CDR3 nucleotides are TGTGCCAGTAGTATGATGCCGGGACAGGATACTGAAGCTTTCTTT. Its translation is CASSMMPGQDTEAFF.

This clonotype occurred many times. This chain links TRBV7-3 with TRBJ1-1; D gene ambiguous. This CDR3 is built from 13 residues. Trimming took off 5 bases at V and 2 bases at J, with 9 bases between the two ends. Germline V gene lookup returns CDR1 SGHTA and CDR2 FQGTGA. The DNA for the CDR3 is TGTGCCAGCAGCCTAGGGAGCAACACTGAAGCTTTCTTT. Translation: CASSLGSNTEAFF. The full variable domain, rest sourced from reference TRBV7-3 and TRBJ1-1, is GAGVSQTPSNKVTEKGKYVELRCDPISGHTALYWYRQSLGQGPEFLIYFQGTGAADDSGLPNDRFFAVRPEGSVSTLKIQRTERGDSAVYLCASSLGSNTEAFFGQGTRLTVV.

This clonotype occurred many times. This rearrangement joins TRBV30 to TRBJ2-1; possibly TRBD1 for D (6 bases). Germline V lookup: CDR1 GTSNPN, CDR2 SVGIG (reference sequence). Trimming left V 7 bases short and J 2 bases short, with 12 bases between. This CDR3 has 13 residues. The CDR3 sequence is CASTGSPYNEQFF. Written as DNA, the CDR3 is TGTGCCTCAACAGGGAGCCCCTACAATGAGCAGTTCTTC.

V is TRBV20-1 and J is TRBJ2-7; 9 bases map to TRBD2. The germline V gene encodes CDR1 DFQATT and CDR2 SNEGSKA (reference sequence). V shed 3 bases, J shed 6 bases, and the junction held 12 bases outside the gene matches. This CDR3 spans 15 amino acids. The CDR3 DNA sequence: TGCAGTGCTAGTAAATTTTCTAGCGGGACCGGCGAGCAGTACTTC. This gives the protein CSASKFSSGTGEQYF.

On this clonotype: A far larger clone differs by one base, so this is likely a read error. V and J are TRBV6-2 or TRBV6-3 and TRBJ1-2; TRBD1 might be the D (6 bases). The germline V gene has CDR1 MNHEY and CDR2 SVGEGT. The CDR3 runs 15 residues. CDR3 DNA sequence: TGTGTCAGCAGTGGGAGGGCAGGGGACCGCTATGGCTACACCTTC. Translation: CVSSGRAGDRYGYTF.

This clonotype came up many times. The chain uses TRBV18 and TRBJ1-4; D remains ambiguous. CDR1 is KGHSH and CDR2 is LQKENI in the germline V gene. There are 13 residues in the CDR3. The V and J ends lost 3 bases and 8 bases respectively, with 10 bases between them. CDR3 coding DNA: TGTGCCAGCTCACCCTACTTAGGCGAAAAACTGTTTTTT. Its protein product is CASSPYLGEKLFF.

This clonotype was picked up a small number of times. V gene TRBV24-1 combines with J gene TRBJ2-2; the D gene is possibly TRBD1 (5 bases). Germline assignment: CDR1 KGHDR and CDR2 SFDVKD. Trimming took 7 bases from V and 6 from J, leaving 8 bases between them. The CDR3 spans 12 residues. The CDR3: CATRGVAGELFF. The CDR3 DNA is TGTGCCACCAGAGGGGTGGCCGGGGAGCTGTTTTTT.

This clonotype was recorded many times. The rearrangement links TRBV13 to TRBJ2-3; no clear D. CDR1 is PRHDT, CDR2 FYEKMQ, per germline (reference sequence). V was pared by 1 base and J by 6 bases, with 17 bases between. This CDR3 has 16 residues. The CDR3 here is CASSLELALGMDTQYF. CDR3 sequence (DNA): TGTGCCAGCAGCTTAGAGCTGGCGTTGGGAATGGATACGCAGTATTTT. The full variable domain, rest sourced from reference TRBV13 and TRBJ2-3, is AAGVIQSPRHLIKEKRETATLKCYPIPRHDTVYWYQQGPGQDPQFLISFYEKMQSDKGSIPDRFSAQQFSDYHSELNMSSLELGDSALYFCASSLELALGMDTQYFGPGTRLTVL.

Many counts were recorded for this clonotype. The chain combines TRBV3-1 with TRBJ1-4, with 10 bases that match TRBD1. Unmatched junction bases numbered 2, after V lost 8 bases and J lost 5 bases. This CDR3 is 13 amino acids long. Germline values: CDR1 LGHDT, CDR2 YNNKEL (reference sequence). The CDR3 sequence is CASQDRGNEKLFF. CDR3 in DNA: TGTGCCAGCCAGGACAGGGGGAATGAAAAACTGTTTTTT.

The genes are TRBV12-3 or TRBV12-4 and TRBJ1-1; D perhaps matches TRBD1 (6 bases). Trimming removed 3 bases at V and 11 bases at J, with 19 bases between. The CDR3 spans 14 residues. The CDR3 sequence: CASSFEDRQRGAFF. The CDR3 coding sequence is TGTGCCAGCAGTTTCGAAGATCGGCAAAGGGGGGCTTTCTTT.